This T cell receptor (beta chain) stems from a study of graft-versus-host responses after intestinal transplantation. The V end lost 5 bases, the J end lost 10 bases, and 9 bases lay between the germline ends. The CDR3 covers 12 residues. Per germline, CDR1 MNHNS and CDR2 SASEGT. This table comes from immunoSEQ multiplex PCR, and its TCRdb copy is limited to in-frame clones, with some not included. The sample has over 75,000 clones; roughly 83% are singletons. V and J are TRBV6-1 and TRBJ1-6; D ambiguous. This sequence was found in a human patient who received an intestinal transplant, so some T cells may come from the graft donor. The sample consisted of PBMCs, taken 255 days after intestinal transplant. CDR3 residues: CASSSITSPLHF. As DNA, the CDR3 is TGTGCCAGCAGTTCGATAACCTCACCCCTCCACTTT.